This is a list of T cell receptor beta chains from one sample in a study of cytomegalovirus exposure and HLA in healthy donors. Sequencing was performed with immunoSEQ multiplex PCR; in TCRdb, only in-frame clones are kept and a portion is missing. This table has roughly 100,000 clones, around four fifths appearing once. Sequencing used PBMCs. These receptor sequences come from a woman aged 40-49 years in good health and CMV-seronegative. Both conserved end residues are part of each CDR3. The D gene is left open where the match is weak. Expanded clones are given a class, and other clones once, few, many or no size at all.

DNA: TGCAGTGTGATTGGGACAGGGGCGGGCTACACCTTC
CDR3: CSVIGTGAGYTF
D: TRBD1
V: TRBV29-1
J: TRBJ1-2
size: -

DNA: TGTGCCACCAGCAGACCGGGGACAGGGTATTCACCCCTCCACTTT
CDR3: CATSRPGTGYSPLHF
D: TRBD1
V: TRBV15
J: TRBJ1-6
size: -

DNA: TGTGCCAGCAGCCCCAGGGAGGATGAAAAACTGTTTTTT
CDR3: CASSPREDEKLFF
D: -
V: TRBV27
J: TRBJ1-4
size: few

DNA: TGTGCCAGCAGTGAAGGCAGGATTTGGACCTACGAGCAGTACTTC
CDR3: CASSEGRIWTYEQYF
D: -
V: TRBV2
J: TRBJ2-7
size: -

DNA: TGTGCCATCAGAGACAGGGAAGAGACCCAGTACTTC
CDR3: CAIRDREETQYF
D: TRBD1
V: TRBV10-3
J: TRBJ2-5
size: -

DNA: TGTGCCAGCAGTTTAGAGTTAGGGGGCTACGAGCAGTACTTC
CDR3: CASSLELGGYEQYF
D: -
V: TRBV27
J: TRBJ2-7
size: once

DNA: TGTGCCAGCAGCTTAACGGCGACGGGACTAGTAAAAGAGACCCAGTACTTC
CDR3: CASSLTATGLVKETQYF
D: TRBD2
V: TRBV7-2
J: TRBJ2-5
size: -

DNA: TGTGCCAGCAGCATGACAGGGTTCGGCACTGAAGCTTTCTTT
CDR3: CASSMTGFGTEAFF
D: TRBD1
V: TRBV25-1
J: TRBJ1-1
size: few

DNA: TGTGCCAGCAGTGAAGGACTCGCCTACGAGCAGTACTTC
CDR3: CASSEGLAYEQYF
D: -
V: TRBV6-1
J: TRBJ2-7
size: -

DNA: TGTGCCAGCAGCACTACAGCCAGGAGGGCTAATGAAAAACTGTTTTTT
CDR3: CASSTTARRANEKLFF
D: -
V: TRBV27
J: TRBJ1-4
size: -

DNA: TGCGCCAGCAGCTCCGGGACTAGCGGGGGGGCTGAGGTGGAGACCCAGTACTTC
CDR3: CASSSGTSGGAEVETQYF
D: TRBD2
V: TRBV10-2
J: TRBJ2-5
size: -

DNA: TGTGCCTGCAAGGACGGGGGGCGGTACAATGAGCAGTTCTTC
CDR3: CACKDGGRYNEQFF
D: -
V: TRBV9
J: TRBJ2-1
size: -

DNA: TGCGCCAGCAGCTTGGGATTGGGGCGGGAGGGAAAAACAGATACGCAGTATTTT
CDR3: CASSLGLGREGKTDTQYF
D: TRBD2
V: TRBV5-1
J: TRBJ2-3
size: few

DNA: TGTGCCAGCATCCAAAGGGGGCAGGGAAAATGGAAGAACACTGAAGCTTTCTTT
CDR3: CASIQRGQGKWKNTEAFF
D: TRBD1
V: TRBV13
J: TRBJ1-1
size: -

DNA: TGTGCCAGTAAAACGGGACAGGGTATTGACGAGCAGTACTTC
CDR3: CASKTGQGIDEQYF
D: TRBD1
V: TRBV19
J: TRBJ2-7
size: -

DNA: TGTGCCAGCTCAACTGGAGCCAGGGAATCCTATGGCTACACCTTC
CDR3: CASSTGARESYGYTF
D: -
V: TRBV18
J: TRBJ1-2
size: -

DNA: TGCAGCGTATTCGACCGACAGGGGGATGAAGCTTTCTTT
CDR3: CSVFDRQGDEAFF
D: TRBD1
V: TRBV29-1
J: TRBJ1-1
size: -

DNA: TGCGCCAGCAGCTTGGTTATGGGGGCCGTGAACACTGAAGCTTTCTTT
CDR3: CASSLVMGAVNTEAFF
D: -
V: TRBV5-1
J: TRBJ1-1
size: -

DNA: TGTGCCACCAGCAGGACCGGGACAACTAACTATGGCTACACCTTC
CDR3: CATSRTGTTNYGYTF
D: -
V: TRBV15
J: TRBJ1-2
size: -

DNA: TGCGCCAGCAGCCTGGGACAGGGAGGCGAAAAACTGTTTTTT
CDR3: CASSLGQGGEKLFF
D: TRBD1
V: TRBV5-1
J: TRBJ1-4
size: -

DNA: TGTGCCAGCAGTGAGTTTGGACAGCCTGAATTCACCATATATTTT
CDR3: CASSEFGQPEFTIYF
D: -
V: TRBV25-1
J: TRBJ1-3
size: -

DNA: TGTGCCAGCTCACCTAGGACAGGTGTTGCAACTAATGAAAAACTGTTTTTT
CDR3: CASSPRTGVATNEKLFF
D: TRBD1
V: TRBV18
J: TRBJ1-4
size: few

DNA: TGTGCCAGCAGCCCTTTAGGGGGCCAGGGGGCCTACGAGCAGTACTTC
CDR3: CASSPLGGQGAYEQYF
D: TRBD1
V: TRBV7-8
J: TRBJ2-7
size: -

DNA: TGCGCCAGCAGCCAAGAGGTAGCGGGGGGGCGGGACTCCTACGAGCAGTACTTC
CDR3: CASSQEVAGGRDSYEQYF
D: TRBD2
V: TRBV4-3
J: TRBJ2-7
size: -

DNA: TGTGCCAGCAGCCCCCGAGAGACCCAGTACTTC
CDR3: CASSPRETQYF
D: -
V: TRBV11-2
J: TRBJ2-5
size: -